This record looks at one TCR beta chain sequence and its context. 13 Jbeta primers and 60 Vbeta primers were used for the PCR. Method: immunoSEQ multiplex PCR; TCRdb's copy keeps in-frame clones and lacks some. The sample includes approximately 280,000 clones, 80% to 90% of them seen just once. The record originates from a study of cytomegalovirus exposure and HLA in healthy donors. Trimming at V came to 0 bases and at J to 6 bases, leaving 8 bases not matched to a gene. Germline CDR1 reads MNHNY; CDR2 reads SVGAGI (reference sequence). The CDR3 loop spans 15 amino acids. This sequence joins TRBV6-6 and TRBJ2-7; 7 bases agree with TRBD1. The source is a woman under 30 in good health and CMV-seronegative. The specimen was PBMCs. CDR3 sequence: CASSYSPETGIEQYF. The CDR3 bases are TGTGCCAGCAGTTACTCGCCCGAGACAGGGATCGAGCAGTACTTC.